This TCR beta chain was retrieved from a study of T cells in Graves' hyperthyroidism and ophthalmopathy. Across the study: Peripheral blood was collected at initial diagnosis, before any treatment.

It was RNA transcripts that yielded the amplified TCR beta CDR3 regions. Researchers ran a first-round RT-PCR on the TCR CDR3 using the HTBI primer set. MiXCR, applied by TCRdb to the multiplex PCR reads, yields one record per CDR3 protein. The repertoire consists of nearly 750,000 distinct CDR3 sequences, with around a third occurring once and the leading ten covering more than 25%. This clonotype has ten or more counts. Antigen unknown. Germline V lookup: CDR1 MGHDK, CDR2 SYGVNS. This CDR3 has 15 residues. Trimming took off 4 bases at V and 8 bases at J, with 19 bases between the two ends. General study results and limits: Most thyroid clonotypes expanded above 0.001 were also detected in blood. In validation, the model predicted ophthalmopathy. These predictions came a median about 6.8 months before onset.

Patients aged 18 to 65 with hyperthyroidism were newly diagnosed, with duration under 2 months. Sample: blood. V and J are TRBV25-1 and TRBJ2-3, with no clear D. The TCR sequence derives from a woman between 40 and 55 years old with Graves' hyperthyroidism. As DNA, the CDR3 is TGTGCCAGCAGTGGGCCCAGCGAGGCGTCAGGTACGCAGTATTTT. Translation: CASSGPSEASGTQYF.